This is a list of T cell receptor beta chains from one sample in a study of CD8+ T cells in alopecia areata. The protocol was immunoSEQ multiplex PCR, while the TCRdb copy is restricted to in-frame clones and leaves out a portion. The sample carries just under 65,000 clones, approximately 44% recorded once. The input for sequencing was CD8+ T cells sorted from blood, taken around week 36, from a patient treated with tofacitinib. The receptors derive from a human donor with alopecia areata. CDR3s include the opening cysteine and the closing phenylalanine or tryptophan. The D gene is left open where the match is weak. A clone size is listed for some rows: how often the clone was seen (once, few, many), or a class if it is expanded.

D gene: .; J gene: TRBJ1-5; V gene: TRBV4-1; clone size: .; CDR3 protein: CASSIGQSSNQPQHF; CDR3 DNA: TGCGCCAGCAGCATCGGACAGAGTAGCAATCAGCCCCAGCATTTT
D gene: .; J gene: TRBJ1-1; V gene: TRBV7-9; clone size: .; CDR3 protein: CASSPGFRTEAFF; CDR3 DNA: TGTGCCAGCAGCCCTGGGTTTCGCACTGAAGCTTTCTTT
D gene: .; J gene: TRBJ2-2; V gene: TRBV6-5; clone size: .; CDR3 protein: CASSYWETGELFF; CDR3 DNA: TGTGCCAGCAGTTACTGGGAGACCGGGGAGCTGTTTTTT
D gene: TRBD1; J gene: TRBJ2-7; V gene: TRBV29-1; clone size: .; CDR3 protein: CSVVGQGSREASHEQYF; CDR3 DNA: TGCAGCGTTGTTGGACAGGGATCGAGGGAGGCGAGTCACGAGCAGTACTTC
D gene: .; J gene: TRBJ1-5; V gene: TRBV7-9; clone size: medium-sized; CDR3 protein: CASEEGSGSNQPQHF; CDR3 DNA: TGTGCCAGCGAAGAAGGGAGTGGAAGCAATCAGCCCCAGCATTTT
D gene: .; J gene: TRBJ2-1; V gene: TRBV13; clone size: .; CDR3 protein: CASSLATMDEQFF; CDR3 DNA: TGTGCCAGCAGCTTAGCGACAATGGATGAGCAGTTCTTC
D gene: .; J gene: TRBJ2-1; V gene: TRBV19; clone size: .; CDR3 protein: CASSEGSEQFF; CDR3 DNA: TGTGCCAGTAGCGAGGGATCTGAGCAGTTCTTC
D gene: TRBD1; J gene: TRBJ1-2; V gene: TRBV29-1; clone size: .; CDR3 protein: CSVPDRGDGYTF; CDR3 DNA: TGCAGCGTTCCCGACAGGGGGGATGGCTACACCTTC
D gene: .; J gene: TRBJ1-1; V gene: TRBV29-1; clone size: few; CDR3 protein: CSVGALGTEAFF; CDR3 DNA: TGCAGCGTCGGGGCTTTGGGCACTGAAGCTTTCTTT
D gene: .; J gene: TRBJ2-5; V gene: TRBV5-4; clone size: .; CDR3 protein: CASSFRGSLVETQYF; CDR3 DNA: TGTGCCAGCAGCTTTCGGGGATCGCTGGTGGAGACCCAGTACTTC
D gene: .; J gene: TRBJ2-7; V gene: TRBV13; clone size: .; CDR3 protein: CASSLRGEQYF; CDR3 DNA: TGTGCCAGCAGCTTGCGGGGCGAGCAGTACTTC
D gene: TRBD1; J gene: TRBJ2-3; V gene: TRBV30; clone size: .; CDR3 protein: CAWSQGTVGTDTQYF; CDR3 DNA: TGTGCCTGGAGTCAAGGGACAGTGGGCACAGATACGCAGTATTTT
D gene: .; J gene: TRBJ2-2; V gene: TRBV29-1; clone size: .; CDR3 protein: CSVEGGDTRNTGELFF; CDR3 DNA: TGCAGCGTTGAAGGGGGGGACACCAGGAACACCGGGGAGCTGTTTTTT
D gene: .; J gene: TRBJ2-7; V gene: TRBV5-1; clone size: .; CDR3 protein: CASSSLGFAKDEQYF; CDR3 DNA: TGCGCCAGCAGCTCCCTCGGGTTTGCGAAGGACGAGCAGTACTTC
D gene: .; J gene: TRBJ1-1; V gene: TRBV18; clone size: few; CDR3 protein: CASSPYPGNTEAFF; CDR3 DNA: TGTGCCAGCTCACCTTACCCCGGGAACACTGAAGCTTTCTTT
D gene: TRBD1; J gene: TRBJ1-2; V gene: TRBV29-1; clone size: .; CDR3 protein: CSVRTGYGYTF; CDR3 DNA: TGCAGCGTACGGACAGGGTATGGCTACACCTTC
D gene: TRBD2; J gene: TRBJ2-7; V gene: TRBV27; clone size: .; CDR3 protein: CASSLSGGRTYEQYF; CDR3 DNA: TGTGCCAGCAGTTTATCGGGCGGGAGAACCTACGAGCAGTACTTC
D gene: .; J gene: TRBJ2-7; V gene: TRBV2; clone size: .; CDR3 protein: CASSEAGGHPPDEQYF; CDR3 DNA: TGTGCCAGCAGTGAAGCGGGAGGACACCCGCCGGACGAGCAGTACTTC
D gene: .; J gene: TRBJ2-7; V gene: TRBV9; clone size: .; CDR3 protein: CASSSRDGHWDEQYF; CDR3 DNA: TGTGCCAGCAGCTCGCGGGACGGGCATTGGGACGAGCAGTACTTC
D gene: TRBD2; J gene: TRBJ2-3; V gene: TRBV9; clone size: .; CDR3 protein: CASSEAGIHSDTQYF; CDR3 DNA: TGTGCCAGCAGCGAAGCGGGAATTCATTCAGATACGCAGTATTTT
D gene: .; J gene: TRBJ2-7; V gene: TRBV29-1; clone size: .; CDR3 protein: CSVEWAGTYEQYF; CDR3 DNA: TGCAGCGTTGAATGGGCAGGAACCTACGAGCAGTACTTC
D gene: .; J gene: TRBJ1-5; V gene: TRBV5-6; clone size: .; CDR3 protein: CASSGSGENQPQHF; CDR3 DNA: TGTGCCAGCAGCGGGTCAGGGGAAAATCAGCCCCAGCATTTT
D gene: .; J gene: TRBJ1-5; V gene: TRBV30; clone size: .; CDR3 protein: CAWSVQGDQPQHF; CDR3 DNA: TGTGCCTGGAGTGTACAGGGCGATCAGCCCCAGCATTTT
D gene: .; J gene: TRBJ2-5; V gene: TRBV6-5; clone size: .; CDR3 protein: CASSAGRFHQETQYF; CDR3 DNA: TGTGCCAGCAGCGCTGGAAGGTTCCACCAAGAGACCCAGTACTTC
D gene: .; J gene: TRBJ2-5; V gene: TRBV4-1; clone size: .; CDR3 protein: CASSQDPRQETQYF; CDR3 DNA: TGCGCCAGCAGCCAAGATCCCAGGCAAGAGACCCAGTACTTC
D gene: TRBD2; J gene: TRBJ2-1; V gene: TRBV25-1; clone size: few; CDR3 protein: CAGLAGGYNEQFF; CDR3 DNA: TGTGCCGGCTTAGCGGGAGGGTACAATGAGCAGTTCTTC
D gene: TRBD1; J gene: TRBJ1-2; V gene: TRBV9; clone size: .; CDR3 protein: CASSAPGQGVNYGYTF; CDR3 DNA: TGTGCCAGCAGCGCACCTGGACAGGGCGTCAACTATGGCTACACCTTC
D gene: .; J gene: TRBJ2-7; V gene: TRBV7-2; clone size: few; CDR3 protein: CASSFSLKDKPEQYF; CDR3 DNA: TGTGCCAGCAGTTTTTCCCTTAAGGACAAACCCGAGCAGTACTTC
D gene: .; J gene: TRBJ2-5; V gene: TRBV5-1; clone size: few; CDR3 protein: CASSLETKETQYF; CDR3 DNA: TGCGCCAGCAGCTTGGAGACGAAAGAGACCCAGTACTTC
D gene: TRBD2; J gene: TRBJ2-3; V gene: TRBV4-3; clone size: once; CDR3 protein: CASSPFLGREGRPDTQYF; CDR3 DNA: TGCGCCAGCAGCCCTTTCCTCGGGCGGGAGGGCCGCCCAGATACGCAGTATTTT
D gene: TRBD2; J gene: TRBJ2-3; V gene: TRBV25-1; clone size: few; CDR3 protein: CASRGLAVLDTQYF; CDR3 DNA: TGTGCCAGCAGGGGACTAGCGGTTCTGGATACGCAGTATTTT
D gene: .; J gene: TRBJ2-5; V gene: TRBV29-1; clone size: few; CDR3 protein: CSVEGAGPRKETQYF; CDR3 DNA: TGCAGCGTTGAAGGCGCCGGCCCGAGAAAAGAGACCCAGTACTTC
D gene: .; J gene: TRBJ2-5; V gene: TRBV4-1; clone size: few; CDR3 protein: CASSLRVETQYF; CDR3 DNA: TGCGCCAGCAGCCTTAGGGTGGAGACCCAGTACTTC
D gene: .; J gene: TRBJ2-7; V gene: TRBV2; clone size: .; CDR3 protein: CASSDPSNEQYF; CDR3 DNA: TGTGCCAGCAGTGATCCGTCCAACGAGCAGTACTTC
D gene: .; J gene: TRBJ2-7; V gene: TRBV9; clone size: few; CDR3 protein: CPSRLSEQYF; CDR3 DNA: TGCCCCTCGCGTCTCTCCGAGCAGTACTTC
D gene: .; J gene: TRBJ2-5; V gene: TRBV5-5; clone size: once; CDR3 protein: CASSLSVVEGVGETQYF; CDR3 DNA: TGTGCCAGCAGCTTATCGGTGGTCGAGGGGGTGGGAGAGACCCAGTACTTC
D gene: .; J gene: TRBJ2-7; V gene: TRBV27; clone size: .; CDR3 protein: CASGTAGEQYF; CDR3 DNA: TGTGCCAGCGGGACCGCCGGCGAGCAGTACTTC
D gene: .; J gene: TRBJ1-2; V gene: TRBV5-1; clone size: few; CDR3 protein: CASRGVESYGYTF; CDR3 DNA: TGCGCCAGCCGAGGGGTGGAGAGCTATGGCTACACCTTC
D gene: .; J gene: TRBJ2-7; V gene: TRBV2; clone size: .; CDR3 protein: CASRGGVSYEQYF; CDR3 DNA: TGTGCCAGCAGGGGTGGGGTAAGCTACGAGCAGTACTTC
D gene: TRBD2; J gene: TRBJ2-2; V gene: TRBV29-1; clone size: .; CDR3 protein: CSVVATSGSNTGELFF; CDR3 DNA: TGCAGCGTTGTTGCTACTAGCGGGTCGAACACCGGGGAGCTGTTTTTT
D gene: TRBD2; J gene: TRBJ2-1; V gene: TRBV18; clone size: .; CDR3 protein: CASSPRASGRDNEQFF; CDR3 DNA: TGTGCCAGCTCACCACGGGCTAGCGGGAGGGACAATGAGCAGTTCTTC
D gene: .; J gene: TRBJ2-1; V gene: TRBV5-1; clone size: few; CDR3 protein: CASSLGRGENEQFF; CDR3 DNA: TGCGCCAGCAGCTTGGGGAGGGGAGAGAATGAGCAGTTCTTC
D gene: TRBD2; J gene: TRBJ2-2; V gene: TRBV10-3; clone size: .; CDR3 protein: CATTGLADTGELFF; CDR3 DNA: TGTGCCACTACGGGACTAGCGGACACCGGGGAGCTGTTTTTT
D gene: .; J gene: TRBJ1-5; V gene: TRBV4-1; clone size: .; CDR3 protein: CASSQVRDQPQHF; CDR3 DNA: TGCGCCAGCAGCCAAGTTAGGGATCAGCCCCAGCATTTT
D gene: .; J gene: TRBJ1-4; V gene: TRBV14; clone size: .; CDR3 protein: CASSPRRQVDEKLFF; CDR3 DNA: TGTGCCAGCAGCCCCCGACGGCAGGTCGATGAAAAACTGTTTTTT